Listed below are T cell receptor beta chains from one sample, sequenced in a study of blood T cell repertoires in COVID-19. Profiling relied on immunoSEQ multiplex PCR, and the TCRdb table lists in-frame clones only, not all of them. The sample includes 270,000 or so clones, about nine tenths of them seen just once. Material: peripheral blood. Receptor source: a woman aged 30 to 39 with COVID-19, enrolled during active disease. CDR3s include the opening cysteine and the closing phenylalanine or tryptophan. D genes are given only for firm matches. Part of the rows lack a size; the others show once, few, many or a class for expanded clones.

j_gene: TRBJ2-2
abundance: NA
d_gene: TRBD2
v_gene: TRBV5-4
CDR3aa: CASSLVGGAVWAGELFF
CDR3nt: TGTGCCAGCAGCTTGGTCGGGGGGGCCGTTTGGGCCGGGGAGCTGTTTTTT

j_gene: TRBJ2-1
abundance: NA
d_gene: TRBD2
v_gene: TRBV7-2
CDR3aa: CASSLPGGYYNEQFF
CDR3nt: TGTGCCAGCAGCTTACCGGGGGGATACTACAATGAGCAGTTCTTC

j_gene: TRBJ1-5
abundance: few
d_gene: NA
v_gene: TRBV11-2
CDR3aa: CASSADRENHNQPQHF
CDR3nt: TGTGCCAGCAGCGCTGACCGGGAAAACCACAATCAGCCCCAGCATTTT

j_gene: TRBJ2-1
abundance: NA
d_gene: NA
v_gene: TRBV2
CDR3aa: CASREGQRNEQFF
CDR3nt: TGTGCCAGCAGGGAGGGACAGCGCAATGAGCAGTTCTTC

j_gene: TRBJ1-4
abundance: NA
d_gene: TRBD1
v_gene: TRBV7-6
CDR3aa: CASSLWGQGAGEKLFF
CDR3nt: TGTGCCAGCAGCTTATGGGGACAGGGGGCCGGTGAAAAACTGTTTTTT

j_gene: TRBJ1-5
abundance: NA
d_gene: NA
v_gene: TRBV6-5
CDR3aa: CASSYGGGQPQHF
CDR3nt: TGTGCCAGCAGTTACGGGGGGGGTCAGCCCCAGCATTTT

j_gene: TRBJ1-2
abundance: NA
d_gene: TRBD1
v_gene: TRBV7-9
CDR3aa: CASSLGLTIGGGYTF
CDR3nt: TGTGCCAGCAGCTTAGGGCTAACCATAGGGGGCGGCTACACCTTC

j_gene: TRBJ1-1
abundance: NA
d_gene: NA
v_gene: TRBV2
CDR3aa: CASSERQVRNTEAFF
CDR3nt: TGTGCCAGCAGTGAACGTCAGGTAAGGAACACTGAAGCTTTCTTT

j_gene: TRBJ1-4
abundance: NA
d_gene: NA
v_gene: TRBV19
CDR3aa: CASSTRGTNEKLFF
CDR3nt: TGTGCCAGTAGCACAAGGGGAACTAATGAAAAACTGTTTTTT

j_gene: TRBJ2-7
abundance: NA
d_gene: TRBD1
v_gene: TRBV19
CDR3aa: CASSIGGTGTYEQYF
CDR3nt: TGTGCCAGTAGTATTGGCGGGACAGGGACCTACGAGCAGTACTTC

j_gene: TRBJ1-5
abundance: once
d_gene: NA
v_gene: TRBV27
CDR3aa: CASSLSRDYQPQHF
CDR3nt: TGTGCCAGCAGTTTAAGCCGGGACTATCAGCCCCAGCATTTT

j_gene: TRBJ2-3
abundance: NA
d_gene: NA
v_gene: TRBV11-2
CDR3aa: CASSLEGRAFPDTQYF
CDR3nt: TGTGCCAGCAGCTTAGAGGGCAGGGCATTCCCCGATACGCAGTATTTT

j_gene: TRBJ2-7
abundance: NA
d_gene: NA
v_gene: TRBV7-9
CDR3aa: CASSLIPYEQYF
CDR3nt: TGTGCCAGCAGCTTAATCCCATACGAGCAGTACTTC

j_gene: TRBJ1-1
abundance: NA
d_gene: TRBD1
v_gene: TRBV4-1
CDR3aa: CASSLGRQGRKNKTEAFF
CDR3nt: TGCGCCAGCAGCCTAGGCCGACAGGGACGAAAGAACAAGACTGAAGCTTTCTTT

j_gene: TRBJ2-7
abundance: NA
d_gene: TRBD1
v_gene: TRBV19
CDR3aa: CASSKDRQGGYEQYF
CDR3nt: TGTGCCAGCTCTAAGGACAGACAGGGTGGATACGAGCAGTACTTC

j_gene: TRBJ2-7
abundance: NA
d_gene: TRBD2
v_gene: TRBV11-2
CDR3aa: CASTLAGDEQYF
CDR3nt: TGTGCCAGCACACTAGCGGGGGACGAGCAGTACTTC

j_gene: TRBJ1-2
abundance: NA
d_gene: NA
v_gene: TRBV19
CDR3aa: CASTPWGVVGYGYTF
CDR3nt: TGTGCCAGTACCCCATGGGGGGTCGTGGGGTATGGCTACACCTTC

j_gene: TRBJ2-3
abundance: NA
d_gene: TRBD2
v_gene: TRBV3-1/TRBV3-2
CDR3aa: CASSQPGLAGGTDTQYF
CDR3nt: TGTGCCAGCAGCCAACCGGGACTAGCGGGGGGCACAGATACGCAGTATTTT

j_gene: TRBJ2-3
abundance: NA
d_gene: TRBD2
v_gene: TRBV27
CDR3aa: CASRAIRLRGGSPDTQYF
CDR3nt: TGTGCCAGCAGAGCCATAAGATTACGGGGGGGCTCCCCAGATACGCAGTATTTT

j_gene: TRBJ2-7
abundance: NA
d_gene: NA
v_gene: TRBV6-6
CDR3aa: CASSPKAGARDEQYF
CDR3nt: TGTGCCAGCAGCCCTAAGGCGGGGGCGCGGGACGAGCAGTACTTC

j_gene: TRBJ2-7
abundance: NA
d_gene: TRBD2
v_gene: TRBV5-8
CDR3aa: CASRAAGGPYEQYF
CDR3nt: TGTGCCAGCAGGGCAGCGGGGGGGCCCTACGAGCAGTACTTC

j_gene: TRBJ1-4
abundance: NA
d_gene: TRBD1
v_gene: TRBV3-1/TRBV3-2
CDR3aa: CASSITPGQGNEKLFF
CDR3nt: TGTGCCAGCAGCATAACCCCGGGACAGGGGAATGAAAAACTGTTTTTT

j_gene: TRBJ2-1
abundance: once
d_gene: NA
v_gene: TRBV11-2
CDR3aa: CASSRIRGAGEQFF
CDR3nt: TGTGCCAGCAGCCGTATCCGTGGGGCTGGTGAGCAGTTCTTC

j_gene: TRBJ1-6
abundance: NA
d_gene: NA
v_gene: TRBV9
CDR3aa: CASSAPGGKLNSPLHF
CDR3nt: TGTGCCAGCAGCGCCCCGGGGGGGAAACTTAATTCACCCCTCCACTTT

j_gene: TRBJ1-4
abundance: NA
d_gene: TRBD1
v_gene: TRBV2
CDR3aa: CASSPTGVEKLFF
CDR3nt: TGTGCCAGCAGTCCTACAGGGGTTGAAAAACTGTTTTTT

j_gene: TRBJ2-7
abundance: NA
d_gene: NA
v_gene: TRBV5-7
CDR3aa: CASSFSPQGLALYEQYF
CDR3nt: TGTGCCAGCAGTTTTTCCCCACAAGGCCTAGCGCTCTACGAGCAGTACTTC

j_gene: TRBJ2-1
abundance: once
d_gene: NA
v_gene: TRBV3-1/TRBV3-2
CDR3aa: CASSRAQGGNEQFF
CDR3nt: TGTGCCAGCAGCCGAGCACAGGGTGGCAATGAGCAGTTCTTC

j_gene: TRBJ1-6
abundance: once
d_gene: TRBD1
v_gene: TRBV6-6
CDR3aa: CASSSKRDSSPLHF
CDR3nt: TGTGCCAGCAGTTCGAAACGGGACAGTTCACCCCTCCACTTT

j_gene: TRBJ2-7
abundance: NA
d_gene: NA
v_gene: TRBV5-1
CDR3aa: CASSLPPGSGYEQYF
CDR3nt: TGCGCCAGCAGCTTACCCCCCGGAAGCGGCTACGAGCAGTACTTC

j_gene: TRBJ1-6
abundance: once
d_gene: TRBD1
v_gene: TRBV19
CDR3aa: CASSTFTGQYSPLHF
CDR3nt: TGTGCCAGTAGTACTTTTACGGGACAGTATTCACCCCTCCACTTT

j_gene: TRBJ2-6
abundance: NA
d_gene: NA
v_gene: TRBV19
CDR3aa: CASSVQGQFGANVLTF
CDR3nt: TGTGCCAGTAGTGTCCAGGGTCAGTTTGGGGCCAACGTCCTGACTTTC

j_gene: TRBJ2-3
abundance: NA
d_gene: NA
v_gene: TRBV28
CDR3aa: CASSFVRTRGDTQYF
CDR3nt: TGTGCCAGCAGTTTCGTCCGGACGCGCGGGGATACGCAGTATTTT

j_gene: TRBJ2-3
abundance: NA
d_gene: NA
v_gene: TRBV9
CDR3aa: CASSAPVTDTQYF
CDR3nt: TGTGCCAGCAGCGCCCCGGTCACAGATACGCAGTATTTT

j_gene: TRBJ2-7
abundance: NA
d_gene: NA
v_gene: TRBV28
CDR3aa: CASSSGGSSPHEQYF
CDR3nt: TGTGCCAGCAGCTCAGGAGGAAGCTCCCCTCACGAGCAGTACTTC

j_gene: TRBJ1-3
abundance: NA
d_gene: NA
v_gene: TRBV28
CDR3aa: CASSFVAQTGGGNTIYF
CDR3nt: TGTGCCAGCAGTTTCGTGGCCCAGACAGGCGGTGGAAACACCATATATTTT

j_gene: TRBJ1-2
abundance: NA
d_gene: NA
v_gene: TRBV28
CDR3aa: CASSLPGNRAWGGYTF
CDR3nt: TGTGCCAGCAGTCTCCCAGGGAACAGGGCCTGGGGTGGCTACACCTTC

j_gene: TRBJ1-1
abundance: few
d_gene: NA
v_gene: TRBV6-2/TRBV6-3
CDR3aa: CASSPIQGTLTEAFF
CDR3nt: TGTGCCAGCAGCCCTATCCAGGGTACCCTCACTGAAGCTTTCTTT

j_gene: TRBJ1-2
abundance: NA
d_gene: TRBD1
v_gene: TRBV2
CDR3aa: CASSGGWDRFGYTF
CDR3nt: TGTGCCAGCAGTGGTGGCTGGGACAGGTTTGGCTACACCTTC

j_gene: TRBJ1-5
abundance: NA
d_gene: NA
v_gene: TRBV6-1
CDR3aa: CASSEGYSINQPQHF
CDR3nt: TGTGCCAGCAGTGAAGGGTACAGCATCAATCAGCCCCAGCATTTT

j_gene: TRBJ2-5
abundance: NA
d_gene: TRBD2
v_gene: TRBV27
CDR3aa: CASSLLAGGRQETQYF
CDR3nt: TGTGCCAGCAGTCTACTAGCGGGGGGCCGCCAAGAGACCCAGTACTTC

j_gene: TRBJ1-1
abundance: few
d_gene: NA
v_gene: TRBV2
CDR3aa: CASSDGANTEAFF
CDR3nt: TGTGCCAGCAGTGATGGGGCGAACACTGAAGCTTTCTTT

j_gene: TRBJ2-3
abundance: NA
d_gene: TRBD2
v_gene: TRBV5-6
CDR3aa: CASSPERGGIADTQYF
CDR3nt: TGTGCCAGCAGCCCGGAGCGGGGGGGCATCGCAGATACGCAGTATTTT

j_gene: TRBJ1-1
abundance: NA
d_gene: NA
v_gene: TRBV10-1
CDR3aa: CASSDSVATEAFF
CDR3nt: TGCGCCAGCAGTGACTCCGTAGCTACTGAAGCTTTCTTT

j_gene: TRBJ1-1
abundance: once
d_gene: NA
v_gene: TRBV4-1
CDR3aa: CASSKGLQGKNTEAFF
CDR3nt: TGCGCCAGCAGCAAGGGGCTACAGGGAAAGAACACTGAAGCTTTCTTT

j_gene: TRBJ2-7
abundance: NA
d_gene: NA
v_gene: TRBV9
CDR3aa: CASSVSPAYEQYF
CDR3nt: TGTGCCAGCAGCGTATCACCAGCCTACGAGCAGTACTTC

j_gene: TRBJ1-2
abundance: once
d_gene: TRBD1
v_gene: TRBV3-1/TRBV3-2
CDR3aa: CASSQSGGLYGYTF
CDR3nt: TGTGCCAGCAGCCAGTCAGGGGGCTTGTATGGCTACACCTTC

j_gene: TRBJ2-3
abundance: NA
d_gene: TRBD2
v_gene: TRBV30
CDR3aa: CAARLAGTDTQYF
CDR3nt: TGTGCCGCCAGACTAGCGGGCACAGATACGCAGTATTTT

j_gene: TRBJ2-5
abundance: once
d_gene: NA
v_gene: TRBV15
CDR3aa: CATSRDPFRTSPEETQYF
CDR3nt: TGTGCCACCAGCAGAGATCCCTTCCGGACATCGCCGGAAGAGACCCAGTACTTC

j_gene: TRBJ1-3
abundance: NA
d_gene: NA
v_gene: TRBV27
CDR3aa: CASSSGSSGNTIYF
CDR3nt: TGTGCCAGCAGTTCCGGGAGCTCTGGAAACACCATATATTTT

j_gene: TRBJ2-1
abundance: NA
d_gene: TRBD2
v_gene: TRBV14
CDR3aa: CASSGSGGLLPEQFF
CDR3nt: TGTGCCAGCAGCGGTAGCGGGGGCCTCCTGCCTGAGCAGTTCTTC

j_gene: TRBJ1-5
abundance: once
d_gene: NA
v_gene: TRBV21-1
CDR3aa: CASSKETGRLNQPQHF
CDR3nt: TGTGCCAGCAGCAAAGAAACAGGGCGCCTCAATCAGCCCCAGCATTTT

j_gene: TRBJ2-5
abundance: NA
d_gene: NA
v_gene: TRBV7-2
CDR3aa: CASSLAGGPQTQYF
CDR3nt: TGTGCCAGCAGCTTAGCGGGGGGGCCCCAAACCCAGTACTTC

j_gene: TRBJ1-5
abundance: NA
d_gene: TRBD1
v_gene: TRBV4-2
CDR3aa: CASSQDSGGQGYQPQHF
CDR3nt: TGTGCCAGCAGCCAAGATTCTGGGGGACAGGGGTATCAGCCCCAGCATTTT

j_gene: TRBJ1-6
abundance: NA
d_gene: NA
v_gene: TRBV5-5
CDR3aa: CASKRTPGPYNSPLHF
CDR3nt: TGTGCCAGCAAGAGGACACCGGGCCCCTATAATTCACCCCTCCACTTT

j_gene: TRBJ1-1
abundance: few
d_gene: TRBD1
v_gene: TRBV12-3/TRBV12-4
CDR3aa: CASTPGQAAETFF
CDR3nt: TGTGCCAGCACCCCGGGACAGGCTGCGGAAACTTTCTTT

j_gene: TRBJ1-2
abundance: NA
d_gene: NA
v_gene: TRBV19
CDR3aa: CASSRDWGGYGYTF
CDR3nt: TGTGCCAGTAGTCGCGACTGGGGGGGTTATGGCTACACCTTC

j_gene: TRBJ2-2
abundance: NA
d_gene: TRBD1
v_gene: TRBV10-1
CDR3aa: CASSESDRGSQAGELFF
CDR3nt: TGCGCCAGCAGTGAGTCGGACAGGGGAAGTCAAGCCGGGGAGCTGTTTTTT

j_gene: TRBJ2-5
abundance: NA
d_gene: NA
v_gene: TRBV11-2
CDR3aa: CASRRGGETQYF
CDR3nt: TGTGCCAGCAGGAGGGGGGGAGAGACCCAGTACTTC

j_gene: TRBJ2-5
abundance: NA
d_gene: TRBD2
v_gene: TRBV5-1
CDR3aa: CASSFRLAGGLETQYF
CDR3nt: TGCGCCAGCAGCTTCCGACTAGCGGGGGGGCTAGAGACCCAGTACTTC